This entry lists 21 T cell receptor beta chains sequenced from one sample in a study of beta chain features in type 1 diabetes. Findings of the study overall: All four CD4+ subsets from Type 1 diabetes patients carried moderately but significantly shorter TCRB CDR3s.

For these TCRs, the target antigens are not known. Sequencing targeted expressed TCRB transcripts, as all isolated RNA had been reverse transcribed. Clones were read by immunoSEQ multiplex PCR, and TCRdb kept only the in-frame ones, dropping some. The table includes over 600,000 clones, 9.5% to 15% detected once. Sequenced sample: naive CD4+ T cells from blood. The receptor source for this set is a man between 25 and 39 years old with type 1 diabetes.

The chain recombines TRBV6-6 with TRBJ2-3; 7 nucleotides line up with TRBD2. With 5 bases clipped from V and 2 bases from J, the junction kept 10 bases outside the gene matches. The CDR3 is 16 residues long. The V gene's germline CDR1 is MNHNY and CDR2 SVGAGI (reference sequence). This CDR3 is CASSREGGGYTDTQYF. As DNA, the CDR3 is TGTGCCAGCAGTAGGGAGGGAGGAGGCTACACAGATACGCAGTATTTT.

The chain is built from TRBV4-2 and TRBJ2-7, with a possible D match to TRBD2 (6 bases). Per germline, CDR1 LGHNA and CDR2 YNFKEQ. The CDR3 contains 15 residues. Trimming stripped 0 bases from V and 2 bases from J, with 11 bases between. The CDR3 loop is CASSQERAGTYEQYF. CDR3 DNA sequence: TGTGCCAGCAGCCAAGAGAGGGCGGGGACCTACGAGCAGTACTTC.

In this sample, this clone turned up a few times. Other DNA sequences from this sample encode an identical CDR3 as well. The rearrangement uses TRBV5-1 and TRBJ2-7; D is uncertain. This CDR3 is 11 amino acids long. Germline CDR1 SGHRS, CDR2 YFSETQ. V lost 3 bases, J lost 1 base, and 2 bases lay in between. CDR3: CASSSSYEQYF. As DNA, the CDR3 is TGCGCCAGCAGCTCATCCTACGAGCAGTACTTC. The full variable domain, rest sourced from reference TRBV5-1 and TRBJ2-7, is KAGVTQTPRYLIKTRGQQVTLSCSPISGHRSVSWYQQTPGQGLQFLFEYFSETQRNKGNFPGRFSGRQFSNSRSEMNVSTLELGDSALYLCASSSSYEQYFGPGTRLTVT.

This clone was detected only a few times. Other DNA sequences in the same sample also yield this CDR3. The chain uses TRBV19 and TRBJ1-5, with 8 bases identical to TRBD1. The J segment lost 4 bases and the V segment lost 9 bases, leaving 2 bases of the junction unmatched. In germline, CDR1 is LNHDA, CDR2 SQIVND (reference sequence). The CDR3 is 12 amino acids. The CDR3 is CASRGRNQPQHF. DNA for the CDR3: TGTGCCAGCAGGGGGCGGAATCAGCCCCAGCATTTT.

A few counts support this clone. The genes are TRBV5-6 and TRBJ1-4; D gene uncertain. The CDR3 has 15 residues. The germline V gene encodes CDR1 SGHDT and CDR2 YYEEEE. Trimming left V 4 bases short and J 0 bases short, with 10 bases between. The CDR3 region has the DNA TGTGCCAGCAGCCTAGGACTCACAACTAATGAAAAACTGTTTTTT. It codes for CASSLGLTTNEKLFF.

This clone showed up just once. The CDR3 is CASRRGTVPEAFF. In DNA, the CDR3 is TGTGCCAGCAGACGAGGGACAGTCCCTGAAGCTTTCTTT. J is TRBJ1-1 and V is TRBV6-5; 7 bases map to TRBD1. The junction had 7 bases not matched to a gene; V was cut back by 6 bases and J by 6 bases. Germline V gene data show CDR1 as MNHEY and CDR2 as SVGAGI. This CDR3 spans 13 amino acids.

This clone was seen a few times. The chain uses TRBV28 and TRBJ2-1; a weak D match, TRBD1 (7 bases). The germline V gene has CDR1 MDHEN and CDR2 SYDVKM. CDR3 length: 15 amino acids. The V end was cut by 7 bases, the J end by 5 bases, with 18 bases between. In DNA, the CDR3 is TGTGCCAGCAAGGCCCAGGACAGGAGGGACAATGAGCAGTTCTTC. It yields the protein CASKAQDRRDNEQFF.

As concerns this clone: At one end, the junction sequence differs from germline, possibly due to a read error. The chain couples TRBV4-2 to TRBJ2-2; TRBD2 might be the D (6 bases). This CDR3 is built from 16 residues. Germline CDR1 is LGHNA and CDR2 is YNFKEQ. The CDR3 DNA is TGTGCCAGCAGCGGAGGGGCCGCTCCTAACACCCGGGAGCTGTTTTTT. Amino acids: CASSGGAAPNTRELFF.

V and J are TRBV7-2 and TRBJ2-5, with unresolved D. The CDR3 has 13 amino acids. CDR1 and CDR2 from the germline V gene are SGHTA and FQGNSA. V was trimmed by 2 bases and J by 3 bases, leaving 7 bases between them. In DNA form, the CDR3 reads TGTGCCAGCAGCTTACTGGGCGAAGAGACCCAGTACTTC. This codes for CASSLLGEETQYF.

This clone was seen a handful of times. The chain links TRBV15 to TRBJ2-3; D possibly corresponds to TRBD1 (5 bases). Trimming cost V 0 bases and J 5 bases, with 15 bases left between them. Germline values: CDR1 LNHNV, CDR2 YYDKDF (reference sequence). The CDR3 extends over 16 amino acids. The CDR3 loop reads CATSRDLRGLGDTQYF. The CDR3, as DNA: TGTGCCACCAGCAGAGATCTAAGGGGTCTAGGAGATACGCAGTATTTT.

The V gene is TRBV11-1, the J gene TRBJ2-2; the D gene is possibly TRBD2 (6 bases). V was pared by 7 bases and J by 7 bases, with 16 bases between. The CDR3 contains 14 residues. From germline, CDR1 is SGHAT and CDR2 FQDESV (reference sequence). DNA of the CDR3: TGTGCCAGCACCAATCGGAGGGGAAACGGGGAGCTGTTTTTT. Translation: CASTNRRGNGELFF.

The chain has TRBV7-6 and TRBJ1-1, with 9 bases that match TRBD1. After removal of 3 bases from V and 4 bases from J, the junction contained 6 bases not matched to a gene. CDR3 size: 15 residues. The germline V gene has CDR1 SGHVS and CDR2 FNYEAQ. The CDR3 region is CASSFPLTGGTEAFF. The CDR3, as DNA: TGTGCCAGCAGCTTCCCACTGACAGGGGGCACTGAAGCTTTCTTT.

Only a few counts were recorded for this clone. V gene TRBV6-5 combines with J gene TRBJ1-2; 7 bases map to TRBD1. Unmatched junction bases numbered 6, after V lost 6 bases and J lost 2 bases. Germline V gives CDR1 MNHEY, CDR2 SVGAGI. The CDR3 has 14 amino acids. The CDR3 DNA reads TGTGCCAGCAGCAGGACAGGCAACAACTATGGCTACACCTTC. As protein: CASSRTGNNYGYTF.

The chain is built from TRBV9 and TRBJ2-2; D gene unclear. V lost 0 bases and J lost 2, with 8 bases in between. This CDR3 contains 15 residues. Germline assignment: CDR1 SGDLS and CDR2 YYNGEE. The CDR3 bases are TGTGCCAGCAGCGTAGAGTTATATAACACCGGGGAGCTGTTTTTT. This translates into CASSVELYNTGELFF.

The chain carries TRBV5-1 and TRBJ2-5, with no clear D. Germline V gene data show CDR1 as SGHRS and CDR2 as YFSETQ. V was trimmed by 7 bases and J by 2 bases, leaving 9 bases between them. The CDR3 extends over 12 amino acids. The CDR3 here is CASGVIQETQYF. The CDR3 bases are TGCGCCAGCGGGGTAATACAAGAGACCCAGTACTTC.

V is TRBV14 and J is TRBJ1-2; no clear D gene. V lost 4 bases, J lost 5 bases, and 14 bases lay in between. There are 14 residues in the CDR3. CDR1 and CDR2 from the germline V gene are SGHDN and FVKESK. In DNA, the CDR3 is TGTGCCAGCAGCCGAAAGATCCCCCTATATGGCTACACCTTC. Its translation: CASSRKIPLYGYTF.

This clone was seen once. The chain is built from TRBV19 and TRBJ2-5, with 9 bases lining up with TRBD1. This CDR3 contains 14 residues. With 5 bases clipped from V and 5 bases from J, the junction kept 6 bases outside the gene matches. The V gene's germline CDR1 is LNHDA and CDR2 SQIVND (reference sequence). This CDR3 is CASSARTGAETQYF. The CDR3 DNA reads TGTGCCAGTAGTGCCAGGACAGGGGCCGAGACCCAGTACTTC.

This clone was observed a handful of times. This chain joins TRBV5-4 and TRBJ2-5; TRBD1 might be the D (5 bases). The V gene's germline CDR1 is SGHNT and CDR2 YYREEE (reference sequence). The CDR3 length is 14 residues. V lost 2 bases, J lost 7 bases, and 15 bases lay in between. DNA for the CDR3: TGTGCCAGCAGCTTAGGGCACTCCCAGGGGACCCAGTACTTC. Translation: CASSLGHSQGTQYF.

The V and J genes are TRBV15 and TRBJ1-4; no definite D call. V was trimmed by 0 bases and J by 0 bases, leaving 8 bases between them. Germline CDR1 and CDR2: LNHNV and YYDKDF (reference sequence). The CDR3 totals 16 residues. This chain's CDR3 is CATSRDSNPTNEKLFF. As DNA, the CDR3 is TGTGCCACCAGCAGAGATAGCAACCCAACTAATGAAAAACTGTTTTTT.

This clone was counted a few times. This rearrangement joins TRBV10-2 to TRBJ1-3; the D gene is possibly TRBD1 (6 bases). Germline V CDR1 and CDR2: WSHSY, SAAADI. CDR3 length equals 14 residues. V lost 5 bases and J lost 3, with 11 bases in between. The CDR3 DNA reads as TGCGCCAGCAGTCGACAGGTTTTTGGAAACACCATATATTTT. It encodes CASSRQVFGNTIYF.

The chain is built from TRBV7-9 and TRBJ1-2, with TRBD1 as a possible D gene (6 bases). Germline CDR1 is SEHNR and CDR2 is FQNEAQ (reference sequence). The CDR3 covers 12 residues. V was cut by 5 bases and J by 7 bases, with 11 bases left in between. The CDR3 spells CASSPQGSGYTF. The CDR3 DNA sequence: TGTGCCAGCAGCCCACAGGGTAGTGGCTACACCTTC.